These 32 T cell receptor beta chains were all obtained from the same sample, sequenced in a study of blood T cell repertoires in COVID-19 (dated by TCRdb to 2020 to 2022). The method behind the library was the immunoSEQ multiplex PCR assay. TCRdb provides this immuneACCESS table in a form limited to in-frame rearrangements. Some clones are lacking; in checked studies, under half of them reflect an unresolved V gene, and why the rest are absent is not known. The sample table lists roughly 220,000 clones, approximately 85% of them with a count of one. The ten largest clones represent over 2.5% of the sample. Sequenced material: peripheral blood. The source of these receptors is a man aged 50-59 years who had recovered from COVID-19.

This clone came up once. The V and J genes are TRBV5-6 and TRBJ1-1, with TRBD1 matching 7 bases. Trimming took 4 bases from V and 7 from J; bases not matched to a gene: 10. Germline loops: CDR1 SGHDT, CDR2 YYEEEE. The CDR3 totals 14 residues. CDR3 loop: CASSAEQGIREAFF. CDR3 coding DNA: TGTGCCAGCAGCGCAGAACAGGGGATACGTGAAGCTTTCTTT.

In its sample, this clone was seen a few times. The rearrangement links TRBV18 to TRBJ2-7, with 12 positions matching TRBD2. V was pared by 6 bases and J by 2 bases, with 2 bases of the junction left unmatched. The CDR3 is 14 residues long. Per germline, CDR1 KGHSH and CDR2 LQKENI. The CDR3 nucleotides read TGTGCCAGCTCCACTAGCGGGGGGACCTACGAGCAGTACTTC. Translating gives CASSTSGGTYEQYF.

V and J are TRBV19 and TRBJ2-7; D is possibly TRBD2 (5 bases). The germline V gene encodes CDR1 LNHDA and CDR2 SQIVND (reference sequence). There are 16 residues in the CDR3. V lost 0 bases to trimming and J lost 0 bases, with 12 bases between them. DNA for the CDR3: TGTGCCAGTAGTATAGATTCAAGTGGGAGCTCCTACGAGCAGTACTTC. It yields the protein CASSIDSSGSSYEQYF.

The chain links TRBV18 to TRBJ2-5; TRBD2 matches at 9 bases. V lost 3 bases and J lost 1; bases outside the gene matches: 6. Germline CDR1 and CDR2: KGHSH and LQKENI. CDR3 size: 16 residues. The CDR3 protein is CASSPSSGGLQETQYF. CDR3 in DNA: TGTGCCAGCTCACCTAGTAGCGGGGGACTCCAAGAGACCCAGTACTTC.

The rearrangement links TRBV11-2 to TRBJ2-2, with D maybe TRBD2 (6 bases). CDR3 length: 14 residues. The germline gives CDR1 SGHAT, CDR2 FQNNGV. V lost 4 bases and J lost 6, with 12 bases in between. The CDR3 DNA is TGTGCCAGCAGCTCAGCGGGCCGGGCCGGGGAGCTGTTTTTT. Translating gives CASSSAGRAGELFF. Full variable domain (outside the CDR3, taken from reference TRBV11-2 and TRBJ2-2): EAGVAQSPRYKIIEKRQSVAFWCNPISGHATLYWYQQILGQGPKLLIQFQNNGVVDDSQLPKDRFSAERLKGVDSTLKIQPAKLEDSAVYLCASSSAGRAGELFFGEGSRLTVL.

Notes on this clone: Its ends do not fully match the called genes, so a read error is possible. The rearrangement uses TRBV6-5 and TRBJ2-1; tentative D call: TRBD2 (9 bases). Germline CDR1 and CDR2: MNHEY and SVGAGI. CDR3 length: 14 residues. CDR3 in amino acids: CASSPRGREGRGLF. As DNA, the CDR3 is TGTGCCAGCAGCCCCAGGGGGCGGGAGGGCCGCGGTCTCTTC.

The rearrangement links TRBV30 to TRBJ1-1; tentative D call: TRBD1 (6 bases). Germline V CDR1 and CDR2: GTSNPN, SVGIG (reference sequence). This CDR3 is 14 amino acids long. Trimming shortened V by 4 bases and J by 1 base, and 13 bases separated the two germline ends. This CDR3 reads CAWTKQGTNTEAFF. The DNA for the CDR3 is TGTGCCTGGACCAAGCAGGGGACGAACACTGAAGCTTTCTTT.

This chain joins TRBV11-2 and TRBJ2-5, with TRBD1 identical over 7 bases. The CDR3 has 13 residues. In germline, CDR1 is SGHAT, CDR2 FQNNGV. V was clipped by 0 bases and J by 5 bases; unmatched bases: 0. CDR3 bases: TGTGCCAGCAGCTTAGACAGGGGGGAGACCCAGTACTTC. Protein sequence: CASSLDRGETQYF.

The chain uses TRBV5-1 and TRBJ2-7, with D tentatively TRBD1 (6 bases). V lost 0 bases to trimming and J lost 5 bases, with 9 bases between them. In germline, CDR1 is SGHRS, CDR2 YFSETQ. The CDR3 has 13 amino acids. The CDR3 DNA follows: TGCGCCAGCAGCTTGGGGCAGGGGAACGAGCAGTACTTC. Its translation is CASSLGQGNEQYF.

The gene calls are TRBV18 and TRBJ1-4; D is ambiguous. Trimming pared 2 bases from V and 8 bases from J, leaving 12 bases between. Germline loops: CDR1 KGHSH, CDR2 LQKENI. The CDR3 is 14 amino acids. DNA for the CDR3: TGTGCCAGCTCACCAAACGGTCGGGAAGAAAAACTGTTTTTT. It yields the protein CASSPNGREEKLFF.

The rearrangement joins TRBV28 to TRBJ1-6, with 7 bases matching TRBD1. The CDR3 spans 14 residues. The V gene end was trimmed by 8 bases and the J gene end by 6 bases; junction bases not matched to a gene: 7. The V gene's germline CDR1 is MDHEN and CDR2 SYDVKM. CDR3 loop: CASLGQLTNSPLHF. CDR3 in DNA: TGTGCCAGCTTGGGACAGCTAACTAATTCACCCCTCCACTTT. The full variable domain, completed using reference TRBV28 and TRBJ1-6, is DVKVTQSSRYLVKRTGEKVFLECVQDMDHENMFWYRQDPGLGLRLIYFSYDVKMKEKGDIPEGYSVSREKKERFSLILESASTNQTSMYLCASLGQLTNSPLHFGNGTRLTVT.

In its sample, this clone was seen once. This sequence joins TRBV6-4 and TRBJ2-1; 12 bases align to TRBD2. This CDR3 contains 13 residues. CDR1 and CDR2 from the germline V gene are MRHNA and SNTAGT. Trimming removed 2 bases from V and 16 bases from J; junction bases left unmatched: 6. The CDR3 loop reads CASSDLAGGRYFF. CDR3 nucleotides: TGTGCCAGCAGTGACCTAGCGGGAGGGCGTTATTTCTTC.

CDR3 residues: CAWSEQGYTEAFF. Written as DNA, the CDR3 is TGTGCCTGGAGCGAACAGGGGTACACTGAAGCTTTCTTT. The genes are TRBV30 and TRBJ1-1; 7 positions agree with TRBD1. Per the germline V gene, CDR1 is GTSNPN and CDR2 is SVGIG (reference sequence). With V trimmed by 3 bases and J by 3 bases, 4 bases remained unmatched. The CDR3 is 13 amino acids.

The chain combines TRBV28 with TRBJ2-3; 7 bases fit TRBD2. This CDR3 comprises 15 residues. After removal of 5 bases from V and 4 bases from J, the junction contained 9 bases not matched to a gene. CDR1 is MDHEN, CDR2 SYDVKM, per germline. This CDR3 reads CASSEKAGEADTQYF. CDR3 nucleotides: TGTGCCAGCAGTGAGAAGGCGGGAGAGGCAGATACGCAGTATTTT.

The gene calls are TRBV5-1 and TRBJ2-1, with D possibly being TRBD2 (6 bases). Germline-derived CDR1 and CDR2 are SGHRS and YFSETQ. The V end lost 3 bases, the J end lost 0 bases, and 16 bases lay between the germline ends. This CDR3 has 17 amino acids. The CDR3 loop is CASSYYGHGSSYNEQFF. In DNA form, the CDR3 reads TGCGCCAGCAGCTACTACGGACACGGGAGCTCCTACAATGAGCAGTTCTTC.

The genes are TRBV14 and TRBJ1-3, with D possibly matching TRBD1 (6 bases). The CDR3 covers 15 residues. Germline-derived CDR1 and CDR2 are SGHDN and FVKESK. V was clipped by 4 bases and J by 2 bases, with 12 bases between them. The CDR3 protein is CASSRRQDPGNTIYF. CDR3 sequence (DNA): TGTGCCAGCAGCCGACGACAGGACCCTGGAAACACCATATATTTT.

The chain combines TRBV5-1 with TRBJ1-1, with D possibly being TRBD1 (5 bases). In germline, CDR1 is SGHRS, CDR2 YFSETQ. V was shortened by 4 bases and J by 0 bases, with 7 bases between the two germline ends. This CDR3 is built from 13 residues. Here the CDR3 reads CASSVTVNTEAFF. The CDR3 DNA reads TGCGCCAGCAGCGTGACAGTGAACACTGAAGCTTTCTTT.

The chain links TRBV19 to TRBJ2-1, with 10 bases identical to TRBD2. This CDR3 has 16 residues. The V segment lost 0 bases and the J segment 4 bases; nucleotides outside the gene matches: 3. In germline, CDR1 is LNHDA, CDR2 SQIVND (reference sequence). CDR3 DNA sequence: TGTGCCAGTAGTATAGATAAACTAGCGGGGTACAATGAGCAGTTCTTC. It is translated as CASSIDKLAGYNEQFF.

Here the CDR3 reads CARKRQGKANTGELFF. Here the CDR3 DNA reads TGTGCCAGAAAGAGACAAGGAAAAGCGAACACCGGGGAGCTGTTTTTT. The gene calls are TRBV27 and TRBJ2-2; D is undetermined. Germline assignment: CDR1 MNHEY and CDR2 SMNVEV (reference sequence). This CDR3 has 16 amino acids. The ends were cut back, 9 bases at V and 0 bases at J, with 17 bases in the middle.

The chain combines TRBV5-1 with TRBJ1-2; the match to TRBD1 covers 9 bases. CDR3 length equals 15 residues. V lost 0 bases, J lost 5 bases, and 5 bases stayed unmatched. Germline CDR1 SGHRS, CDR2 YFSETQ. CDR3 region: CASSLEQGAKYGYTF. The CDR3 DNA sequence: TGCGCCAGCAGCTTGGAACAGGGGGCCAAGTATGGCTACACCTTC.

The gene calls are TRBV6-5 and TRBJ1-1, with D uncertain. This CDR3 region has 14 residues. Trimming removed 3 bases from V and 0 bases from J, with 8 bases in between. CDR1 MNHEY and CDR2 SVGAGI come from the germline V gene. The CDR3 region is CASSYYSLNTEAFF. For the CDR3, the DNA is TGTGCCAGCAGTTATTACAGTCTGAACACTGAAGCTTTCTTT.

This chain connects TRBV6-5 to TRBJ2-7; TRBD2 agrees at 11 bases. Germline assignment: CDR1 MNHEY and CDR2 SVGAGI. V gave up 6 bases and J gave up 5 bases; unmatched junction bases: 9. The CDR3 length is 15 residues. The CDR3 protein is CASRKTGTSGDEQYF. The DNA of the CDR3 is TGTGCCAGCAGGAAGACCGGGACTAGCGGCGACGAGCAGTACTTC.

The chain employs TRBV18 and TRBJ1-1; the D gene is possibly TRBD1 (6 bases). The CDR3 spans 16 residues. The V end lost 1 base, the J end lost 0 bases, and 12 bases lay between the germline ends. Germline-derived CDR1 and CDR2 are KGHSH and LQKENI. CDR3 DNA: TGTGCCAGCTCACCACGTGACAGGTTAATGAACACTGAAGCTTTCTTT. Protein sequence: CASSPRDRLMNTEAFF.

The CDR3 spells CASSLGGLAGLDEQFF. The CDR3 region has the DNA TGTGCCAGCAGCCTAGGCGGACTAGCGGGACTGGATGAGCAGTTCTTC. The chain joins TRBV7-9 to TRBJ2-1; 12 bases are shared with TRBD2. The CDR3 loop spans 16 amino acids. Germline V CDR1 and CDR2: SEHNR, FQNEAQ (reference sequence). Trimming removed 5 bases from V and 8 bases from J; junction bases left unmatched: 10.

The chain employs TRBV7-9 and TRBJ2-2, with 7 bases matching TRBD2. The CDR3 runs 16 residues. Germline V gene lookup returns CDR1 SEHNR and CDR2 FQNEAQ (reference sequence). J lost 1 base, V lost 5 bases, and 7 bases had no gene match. In DNA, the CDR3 is TGTGCCAGCAGCCTAAGGGAGGGATTGAACACCGGGGAGCTGTTTTTT. Translation: CASSLREGLNTGELFF.

The chain recombines TRBV5-4 with TRBJ1-1; TRBD1 might be the D (5 bases). Germline V gene lookup returns CDR1 SGHNT and CDR2 YYREEE (reference sequence). V lost 4 bases and J 2 bases, leaving 9 bases between the germline ends. The length of the CDR3 is 13 residues. The CDR3, as DNA: TGTGCCAGCAGCAACGACAGAAACACTGAAGCTTTCTTT. This translates into CASSNDRNTEAFF.

In its sample, this clone was seen once. The chain is built from TRBV2 and TRBJ2-5; 8 bases are a match to TRBD2. Germline assignment: CDR1 SNHLY and CDR2 FYNNEI. This CDR3 contains 14 residues. Germline trimming cut 6 bases from V and 9 bases from J; bases unmatched to any gene: 12. The CDR3 region has the DNA TGTGCCAGCAGAGACCGACTAGCGACAGCACCCCAGTACTTC. Protein: CASRDRLATAPQYF.

The chain carries TRBV19 and TRBJ2-4; TRBD2 matches at 11 bases. The CDR3 is 16 amino acids. The junction had 5 bases not matched to a gene; V was cut back by 5 bases and J by 2 bases. Germline CDR1 is LNHDA and CDR2 is SQIVND (reference sequence). CDR3 in amino acids: CASSHLAGGSKNIQYF. In DNA form, the CDR3 reads TGTGCCAGTAGTCATCTAGCGGGAGGTTCCAAAAACATTCAGTACTTC.

This clone has just a few counts. V and J are TRBV7-8 and TRBJ1-5, with D tentatively TRBD1 (5 bases). The CDR3 totals 13 residues. Germline-derived CDR1 and CDR2 are SGHVS and FQNEAQ. Trimming shortened V by 8 bases and J by 3 bases, and 11 bases separated the two germline ends. This CDR3 reads CASLGGFNQPQHF. In DNA, the CDR3 is TGTGCCAGCTTGGGGGGGTTCAATCAGCCCCAGCATTTT.

The table lists this clone with a count of one. The V gene is TRBV19, the J gene TRBJ2-1, with a tentative D call TRBD1 (6 bases). Germline-derived CDR1 and CDR2 are LNHDA and SQIVND (reference sequence). This CDR3 contains 16 residues. V shed 5 bases and J shed 0 bases, with 14 bases lying between them. The DNA of the CDR3 is TGTGCCAGTAGTTTTACAGGGCACAGCTCCTACAATGAGCAGTTCTTC. It is translated as CASSFTGHSSYNEQFF.

The V gene is TRBV27, the J gene TRBJ1-4; maybe TRBD1 (5 bases). Looked up from germline, CDR1 is MNHEY and CDR2 is SMNVEV (reference sequence). Trimming removed 0 bases at V and 5 bases at J, with 13 bases between. The CDR3 runs 16 residues. Written as DNA, the CDR3 is TGTGCCAGCAGTTTATCGTGGGGACGGGGGAATGAAAAACTGTTTTTT. Translation: CASSLSWGRGNEKLFF.

The CDR3 loop is CATSRSSGELFF. CDR3 in DNA: TGTGCCACCAGCAGGAGCTCCGGGGAGCTGTTTTTT. The chain combines TRBV15 with TRBJ2-2; no clear D. The CDR3 extends over 12 amino acids. CDR1 LNHNV and CDR2 YYDKDF come from the germline V gene (reference sequence). V lost 3 bases and J lost 6, with 5 bases in between.